The 10 T cell receptor beta chains in this list originate from one sample, sequenced in a study of blood T cell repertoires in COVID-19. Assay used: immunoSEQ multiplex PCR; TCRdb lists only in-frame clones, some missing. The sample includes 180,000 or so clones, 85% to 90% seen only once; the top ten take 0.62%. Sequenced material: peripheral blood. The receptors shown here come from a man between 45 and 60 years old with acute or convalescent COVID-19.

The CDR3 reads CASSPYTGVVEKLFF. CDR3 DNA: TGTGCCAGCAGTCCGTATACAGGGGTCGTTGAAAAACTGTTTTTT. J is TRBJ1-4 and V is TRBV27; 7 bases are a match to TRBD1. CDR3 size: 15 residues. Germline values: CDR1 MNHEY, CDR2 SMNVEV (reference sequence). V lost 5 bases to trimming and J lost 7 bases; unmatched junction nucleotides: 10.

This sequence joins TRBV4-1 and TRBJ2-7; TRBD2 agrees at 10 bases. V dropped 4 bases and J dropped 1; count of bases not matched to a gene: 7. Looked up from germline, CDR1 is MGHRA and CDR2 is YSYEKL. The CDR3 has 16 residues. The DNA of the CDR3 is TGCGCCAGCAGCCCGGAGCCACTAGCGGGATCCTACGAGCAGTACTTC. Translated: CASSPEPLAGSYEQYF.

V and J are TRBV19 and TRBJ2-5; D is unresolved. The germline V gene has CDR1 LNHDA and CDR2 SQIVND (reference sequence). V lost 3 bases to trimming and J lost 4 bases, with 15 bases between them. The CDR3 totals 15 residues. The CDR3 nucleotides read TGTGCCAGTAGTATCAGTGCCTCACCCCGAGAGACCCAGTACTTC. Its translation is CASSISASPRETQYF.

The chain links TRBV29-1 to TRBJ2-1; 10 bases fit TRBD2. After removal of 4 bases from V and 0 bases from J, the junction contained 9 bases not matched to a gene. Germline V gene data show CDR1 as SQVTM and CDR2 as ANQGSEA. This CDR3 is built from 17 residues. The DNA for the CDR3 is TGCAGCGTTGTTGGGCTAGCGGGAGCACGCTCCTACAATGAGCAGTTCTTC. This encodes CSVVGLAGARSYNEQFF.

The chain uses TRBV7-3 and TRBJ1-1; the D is unclear. From germline, CDR1 is SGHTA and CDR2 FQGTGA. This CDR3 is 12 amino acids long. The ends were cut back, 5 bases at V and 7 bases at J, with 11 bases in the middle. The CDR3 nucleotides read TGTGCCAGCAGCGTAAACGGCGGTGAAGCTTTCTTT. It yields the protein CASSVNGGEAFF. The complete variable domain, with remaining parts taken from reference TRBV7-3 and TRBJ1-1, reads GAGVSQTPSNKVTEKGKYVELRCDPISGHTALYWYRQSLGQGPEFLIYFQGTGAADDSGLPNDRFFAVRPEGSVSTLKIQRTERGDSAVYLCASSVNGGEAFFGQGTRLTVV.

This sequence joins TRBV10-3 and TRBJ2-7; the D gene is possibly TRBD2 (5 bases). This CDR3 contains 14 residues. In germline, CDR1 is ENHRY, CDR2 SYGVKD. Trimming left V 2 bases short and J 3 bases short, with 11 bases between. This chain's CDR3 is CAISEGLDYYEQYF. The CDR3 DNA is TGTGCCATCAGTGAGGGACTCGACTACTACGAGCAGTACTTC.

Concerning this clone itself: Sequence at one end of the junction differs from germline and may be a read error. This chain links TRBV30 with TRBJ2-3; 11 positions agree with TRBD2. This CDR3 has 13 residues. Germline CDR1 and CDR2: GTSNPN and SVGIG (reference sequence). CDR3 in DNA: TGTGCCTGGAGTGCCCAACTAGCGGGGGCGGGAGATTTT. Translation gives CAWSAQLAGAGDF.

The chain couples TRBV15 to TRBJ2-5; unclear D gene. V lost 0 bases and J 7 bases, leaving 9 bases between the germline ends. The germline V gene encodes CDR1 LNHNV and CDR2 YYDKDF (reference sequence). This CDR3 spans 13 amino acids. CDR3 residues: CATSRDRSRTQYF. DNA for the CDR3: TGTGCCACCAGCAGAGACAGGTCCCGGACCCAGTACTTC.

This clone came up once. The chain couples TRBV7-2 to TRBJ1-6; no clear D gene. V shed 5 bases and J shed 9 bases, with 20 bases lying between them. CDR1 SGHTA and CDR2 FQGNSA come from the germline V gene. The CDR3 runs 16 residues. The CDR3 sequence is CASSSPPGEPSSPLHF. The CDR3 DNA is TGTGCCAGCAGCAGCCCCCCCGGGGAACCCTCTTCACCCCTCCACTTT.

The V gene is TRBV9, the J gene TRBJ2-2; 9 bases are a match to TRBD1. The V and J ends lost 3 bases and 4 bases, in that order; junction bases with no gene match: 7. This CDR3 has 16 residues. Looked up from germline, CDR1 is SGDLS and CDR2 is YYNGEE. The DNA of the CDR3 is TGTGCCAGCAGCGCGAACAGGGGGCTCGGCACCGGGGAGCTGTTTTTT. Protein product: CASSANRGLGTGELFF.